This T cell receptor (beta chain) was captured in a study of human T cells and chemical hapten exposure. Via MiXCR, TCRdb re-called the RACE reads, giving one row per CDR3 protein. The table records approximately 370,000 distinct CDR3 sequences, 5.5% of them present only once. Time point defined: pre-sensitization, week 0. Treatment described: therapeutic diphenylcyclopropenone sensitization with weekly scalp DPC. The CDR3 spans 13 residues. V was clipped by 7 bases and J by 9 bases, with 18 bases between them. The germline CDR1 and CDR2 sequences are MNHNY and SVGAGI (reference sequence). In this sample, this clonotype turned up a few times.

The material was whole blood, obtained in connection with sensitization to the hapten diphenylcyclopropenone (DPC). This sequence was found in a woman under 30 with alopecia areata. Some clones in this sample may be carry-over from other donors' samples. V is TRBV6-6 and J is TRBJ2-5; tentatively, D is TRBD2 (6 bases). The CDR3 DNA sequence: TGTGCCAGCACCAAGGGACTCTCCCGACCCCAGTACTTC. This codes for CASTKGLSRPQYF.